The 31 T cell receptor beta chains below all came from one sample that was sequenced in a study of glioma-infiltrating T cells. Using RNA template, CDR3s of TCR alpha and beta were amplified with iRepertoire arm-PCR. TCRdb redid the calling of the multiplex PCR reads with MiXCR, one entry per CDR3 protein. The table has more than 350,000 distinct CDR3 sequences, roughly two fifths seen once. Material: glioma tissue, nonneoplastic brain tissue, or PBMCs (not recorded which). The receptors shown here come from a human donor with low-grade glioma or glioblastoma, undergoing nonglioma brain surgery, or in good health (not recorded which).

The chain recombines TRBV20-1 with TRBJ1-6; 7 bases line up with TRBD1. With 0 bases clipped from V and 8 bases from J, the junction kept 7 bases outside the gene matches. This CDR3 has 15 residues. From germline, CDR1 is DFQATT and CDR2 SNEGSKA (reference sequence). This chain's CDR3 is CSARETGKGDSPLHF. As DNA, the CDR3 is TGCAGTGCTAGAGAGACAGGGAAGGGGGATTCACCCCTCCACTTT.

V is TRBV20-1 and J is TRBJ2-5, with TRBD2 matching over 9 bases. Looked up from germline, CDR1 is DFQATT and CDR2 is SNEGSKA (reference sequence). The CDR3 has 15 amino acids. V lost 0 bases, J lost 4 bases, and 6 bases stayed unmatched. CDR3: CSARDLLAGRETQYF. CDR3 sequence (DNA): TGCAGTGCTAGAGATCTTCTAGCGGGACGAGAGACCCAGTACTTC.

V and J are TRBV27 and TRBJ2-5; D may be TRBD1 or TRBD2 (5 bases each). Germline V lookup: CDR1 MNHEY, CDR2 SMNVEV (reference sequence). The CDR3 has 14 residues. V lost 3 bases to trimming and J lost 12 bases, with 20 bases between them. The DNA for the CDR3 is TGTGCCAGCAGTTTGGGGGTGAAGGGCGAGACAAAGTACTTC. Protein product: CASSLGVKGETKYF.

This chain links TRBV12-3 or TRBV12-4 with TRBJ2-1; the match to TRBD1 covers 9 bases. CDR3 size: 16 residues. V trimming: 8 bases; J trimming: 2 bases; junction bases outside the gene matches: 10. CDR3 protein: CASRVVGTGPYNEQFF. The DNA for the CDR3 is TGTGCCAGCCGGGTGGTCGGGACAGGGCCCTACAATGAGCAGTTCTTC.

The CDR3 protein is CAAGPSGANVLTF. DNA of the CDR3: TGTGCCGCGGGACCCTCTGGGGCCAACGTCCTGACTTTC. The genes are TRBV27 and TRBJ2-6, with D possibly being TRBD2 (6 bases). The CDR3 sequence is 13 residues long. Trimming left V 11 bases short and J 0 bases short, with 8 bases between. CDR1 MNHEY and CDR2 SMNVEV come from the germline V gene (reference sequence).

As to this clonotype: Mismatch with germline at one junction end may stem from a read error. The CDR3 DNA sequence: TGTGCCAGCAGTTTATGGGGCGGGAACAACGGGGAGCTGTTTTTT. Translated, it gives CASSLWGGNNGELFF. V usage is TRBV27 and J usage is TRBJ2-2, with a weak D call TRBD2 (6 bases). This CDR3 is built from 15 residues. Per germline, CDR1 MNHEY and CDR2 SMNVEV (reference sequence).

In regard to this clonotype: At one of its ends the junction is not consistent with the germline gene, which may arise from a read error. The chain combines TRBV4-1 with TRBJ2-3; 10 bases are a match to TRBD2. The CDR3 is 15 residues long. In germline, CDR1 is MGHRA, CDR2 YSYEKL. The DNA for the CDR3 is TGCGCCACCAGCCTACTAGCGGGAAGCACAGATACGCAGTATTTT. Its translation: CATSLLAGSTDTQYF.

This sequence joins TRBV20-1 and TRBJ2-1; perhaps D is TRBD1 or TRBD2 (6 bases each). V dropped 0 bases and J dropped 1 base, with 13 bases sitting between them. The CDR3 is 16 amino acids. CDR1 DFQATT and CDR2 SNEGSKA come from the germline V gene (reference sequence). CDR3 sequence: CSARDPGARSYNEQFF. For the CDR3, the DNA is TGCAGTGCTAGAGATCCGGGGGCTAGATCCTACAATGAGCAGTTCTTC.

Of note for this clonotype: A much bigger clone sits one base away, suggesting this may be a read error. The chain carries TRBV20-1 and TRBJ2-1; perhaps TRBD1 as D (6 bases). The CDR3 is made up of 14 amino acids. CDR1 DFQATT and CDR2 SNEGSKA come from the germline V gene (reference sequence). The CDR3 region is CSIGGQLNDNEHFF. For the CDR3, the DNA is TGCAGTATCGGAGGACAGCTAAACGACAATGAGCATTTCTTC.

The rearrangement uses TRBV28 and TRBJ2-7; 11 nucleotides agree with TRBD2. CDR1 is MDHEN, CDR2 SYDVKM, per germline. V was clipped by 6 bases and J by 6 bases; unmatched bases: 7. The CDR3 contains 14 residues. The CDR3 sequence is CASSRLAGPSEQYF. The DNA for the CDR3 is TGTGCCAGCAGCCGACTAGCGGGACCCTCCGAGCAGTACTTC.

This clonotype was counted only a few times. The V gene is TRBV7-2, the J gene TRBJ2-1; TRBD1 might be the D (5 bases). The CDR3 runs to 13 residues. Germline loops: CDR1 SGHTA, CDR2 FQGNSA. Between the trimmed V and J ends, which lost 5 bases and 7 bases, there was a span of 12 bases. The CDR3 DNA reads as TGTGCCAGCAGCCCAGGGTTATGGAATGAGCAGTTCTTC. Its translation is CASSPGLWNEQFF.

The chain is built from TRBV28 and TRBJ2-4; 8 bases map to TRBD1. This CDR3 contains 16 residues. Germline CDR1 is MDHEN and CDR2 is SYDVKM. V gave up 5 bases and J gave up 5 bases; unmatched junction bases: 11. CDR3 in DNA: TGTGCCAGCAGTCTGTGGTGGGACAGGCGAGAAAACATTCAGTACTTC. Its protein is CASSLWWDRRENIQYF. The variable domain in full, with the rest retrieved from reference TRBV28 and TRBJ2-4, is DVKVTQSSRYLVKRTGEKVFLECVQDMDHENMFWYRQDPGLGLRLIYFSYDVKMKEKGDIPEGYSVSREKKERFSLILESASTNQTSMYLCASSLWWDRRENIQYFGAGTRLSVL.

The chain couples TRBV20-1 to TRBJ2-2; D tentatively reads TRBD1 or TRBD2 (5 bases each). The ends were cut back, 3 bases at V and 1 base at J, with 18 bases in the middle. This CDR3 has 17 amino acids. CDR1 is DFQATT and CDR2 is SNEGSKA in the germline V gene (reference sequence). The CDR3 region is CSARTGDPVGNTGELFF. The CDR3 DNA reads as TGCAGTGCTAGGACCGGGGACCCCGTCGGGAACACCGGGGAGCTGTTTTTT.

Ten or more counts support this clonotype. This sequence joins TRBV20-1 and TRBJ2-1; D is perhaps TRBD2 (5 bases). The CDR3 has 11 residues. V lost 0 bases, J lost 8 bases, and 5 bases lay in between. CDR1 and CDR2 from the germline V gene are DFQATT and SNEGSKA (reference sequence). CDR3 sequence reads: CSAREDYEQFF. CDR3 coding DNA: TGCAGTGCTAGAGAGGACTATGAGCAGTTCTTC.

V gene TRBV7-9 combines with J gene TRBJ2-1; 8 positions match TRBD1. V shed 0 bases, J shed 6 bases, and the junction held 7 bases outside the gene matches. The CDR3 length is 16 residues. CDR1 and CDR2 (germline): SEHNR, FQNEAQ (reference sequence). The CDR3 DNA sequence: TGTGCCAGCAGCTTAGCGCAGGGGGCTGTGATCAATGAGCAGTTCTTC. Translation: CASSLAQGAVINEQFF. Looking up the rest from reference TRBV7-9 and TRBJ2-1 gives the full variable domain: DTGVSQNPRHKITKRGQNVTFRCDPISEHNRLYWYRQTLGQGPEFLTYFQNEAQLEKSRLLSDRFSAERPKGSFSTLEIQRTEQGDSAMYLCASSLAQGAVINEQFFGPGTRLTVL.

Regarding this clonotype: Sequence at one end of the junction differs from germline and may be a read error. This chain links TRBV4-3 with TRBJ2-1, with D perhaps matching TRBD1 or TRBD2 (5 bases each). There are 17 residues in the CDR3. From germline, CDR1 is LGHNA and CDR2 YSLEER. CDR3 bases: TGCGCCAGCAGACAAGATAGGGGAAATAGCGTGTACAATGAGCAGTTCTTC. The encoded protein is CASRQDRGNSVYNEQFF.

J is TRBJ2-7 and V is TRBV2; the D gene is possibly TRBD2 (6 bases). The V end lost 6 bases, the J end lost 2 bases, and 20 bases lay between the germline ends. The CDR3 covers 16 residues. Germline V CDR1 and CDR2: SNHLY, FYNNEI. CDR3: CASRGGSAIFTYEQYF. The CDR3 region has the DNA TGTGCCAGCAGGGGAGGTAGCGCGATATTCACCTACGAGCAGTACTTC.

This clonotype was seen a single time. Possible read error: a much larger clone is one base away. The chain carries TRBV6-2 or TRBV6-3 and TRBJ2-5; D not resolved. CDR1 is MNHEY, CDR2 SVGEGT, per germline. The CDR3 loop spans 12 amino acids. DNA for the CDR3: TGTGCCAGCGGTTACGAGGAAGAGACCCAGTACTTC. Translated: CASGYEEETQYF.

This chain links TRBV7-9 with TRBJ2-5; TRBD2 matches at 13 bases. CDR3 size: 15 residues. V was pared by 6 bases and J by 5 bases, with 6 bases of the junction left unmatched. The germline gives CDR1 SEHNR, CDR2 FQNEAQ (reference sequence). The CDR3 nucleotides are TGTGCCAGCAGTCCGACTAGCGGGAGGATGGAGACCCAGTACTTC. This encodes CASSPTSGRMETQYF.

This chain connects TRBV29-1 to TRBJ1-2; maybe TRBD1 (5 bases). Germline CDR1 and CDR2: SQVTM and ANQGSEA. There are 12 residues in the CDR3. Trimming stripped 7 bases from V and 3 bases from J, with 12 bases between. The CDR3 region is CSATGPDYGYTF. In DNA form, the CDR3 reads TGCAGCGCTACAGGTCCTGACTATGGCTACACCTTC.

This clonotype was seen only a few times. This chain links TRBV5-4 with TRBJ1-1; 7 nucleotides match TRBD1. The germline V gene encodes CDR1 SGHNT and CDR2 YYREEE (reference sequence). There are 14 residues in the CDR3. V trimming: 0 bases; J trimming: 8 bases; junction bases outside the gene matches: 7. In DNA form, the CDR3 reads TGTGCCAGCAGCTTGGAGGGGGGACAGCAAGAAGCTTTCTTT. As protein: CASSLEGGQQEAFF.

The J gene is TRBJ1-5, the V gene TRBV12-3 or TRBV12-4; TRBD1 matches at 7 bases. This CDR3 has 16 amino acids. Trimming at V came to 7 bases and at J to 0 bases, leaving 9 bases not matched to a gene. The CDR3 loop reads CASTKTGVLSNQPQHF. The CDR3 DNA reads TGTGCCAGCACCAAAACAGGGGTCCTTAGCAATCAGCCCCAGCATTTT.

J is TRBJ1-2 and V is TRBV7-2; no definite D call. This CDR3 region has 14 residues. Germline CDR1 and CDR2: SGHTA and FQGNSA. The ends were cut back, 2 bases at V and 8 bases at J, with 15 bases in the middle. The CDR3 DNA is TGTGCCAGCAGCTTACAAAGGACGGCTTGGGGCTACACCTTC. Amino acids: CASSLQRTAWGYTF.

This clonotype has just a few counts. The chain combines TRBV20-1 with TRBJ1-1; D might be TRBD1 (6 bases). The CDR3 consists of 14 residues. Germline V gives CDR1 DFQATT, CDR2 SNEGSKA (reference sequence). Trimming took 0 bases from V and 4 from J, leaving 12 bases between them. CDR3 amino acids: CSAREHQGGTEAFF. The CDR3 coding sequence is TGCAGTGCTAGAGAGCACCAAGGGGGCACTGAAGCTTTCTTT.

This clonotype was observed once. The genes are TRBV29-1 and TRBJ2-6, with a weak D call TRBD2 (5 bases). The V gene lost 7 bases and the J gene lost 2 bases, with 21 bases spanning the gap. Germline CDR1 reads SQVTM; CDR2 reads ANQGSEA. This CDR3 is 17 amino acids long. The CDR3 DNA follows: TGCAGCGCCGAGTCGGTGAGGGCCGGGACTGGGGCCAACGTCCTGACTTTC. Its translation is CSAESVRAGTGANVLTF.

The chain couples TRBV11-1 to TRBJ2-1; 8 bases agree with TRBD2. The length of the CDR3 is 21 residues. J lost 1 base, V lost 4 bases, and 21 bases had no gene match. From germline, CDR1 is SGHAT and CDR2 FQDESV (reference sequence). The CDR3 reads CASSWPWEGRIAGKSYNEQFF. Here the CDR3 DNA reads TGTGCCAGCAGCTGGCCGTGGGAGGGCCGAATAGCGGGGAAATCCTACAATGAGCAGTTCTTC.

V is TRBV20-1 and J is TRBJ2-1; 8 bases are shared with TRBD1. Germline loops: CDR1 DFQATT, CDR2 SNEGSKA (reference sequence). The CDR3 consists of 15 residues. V shed 5 bases, J shed 8 bases, and the junction held 14 bases outside the gene matches. CDR3: CSARGPGQVRHEQFF. CDR3 nucleotides: TGCAGTGCTCGGGGGCCGGGACAGGTCCGCCATGAGCAGTTCTTC.

The V gene is TRBV5-5, the J gene TRBJ2-5, with TRBD1 matching 10 bases. This CDR3 has 18 amino acids. Germline values: CDR1 SGHKS, CDR2 YYEKEE (reference sequence). Losses at the gene ends were 0 bases for V and 4 bases for J; bases not matched to a gene: 12. The CDR3 nucleotides read TGTGCCAGCAGCTTGGTCTCTTCCCGGGACAGGGGACGAGAGACCCAGTACTTC. Amino acid sequence: CASSLVSSRDRGRETQYF.

This chain connects TRBV27 to TRBJ1-1, with D uncertain. The CDR3 covers 16 residues. The germline V gene has CDR1 MNHEY and CDR2 SMNVEV (reference sequence). V was shortened by 6 bases and J by 0 bases, with 17 bases between the two germline ends. The CDR3 region is CASRRAPREVNTEAFF. CDR3 coding DNA: TGTGCCAGCAGGCGGGCCCCCCGGGAGGTGAACACTGAAGCTTTCTTT.

This clonotype was detected only a few times. The chain couples TRBV7-2 to TRBJ2-7, with 8 bases identical to TRBD1. This CDR3 region has 14 residues. J was trimmed by 3 bases and V by 4 bases; bases with no gene match: 5. CDR1 SGHTA and CDR2 FQGNSA come from the germline V gene. CDR3: CASSWTGFGYEQYF. CDR3 nucleotides: TGTGCCAGCAGCTGGACAGGGTTCGGCTACGAGCAGTACTTC. The full variable domain, its missing parts supplied by reference TRBV7-2 and TRBJ2-7, is GAGVSQSPSNKVTEKGKDVELRCDPISGHTALYWYRQSLGQGLEFLIYFQGNSAPDKSGLPSDRFSAERTGGSVSTLTIQRTQQEDSAVYLCASSWTGFGYEQYFGPGTRLTVT.

The rearrangement links TRBV20-1 to TRBJ1-1, with TRBD1 as a possible D gene (5 bases). This CDR3 contains 16 residues. CDR1 is DFQATT, CDR2 SNEGSKA, per germline (reference sequence). The V end lost 1 base, the J end lost 6 bases, and 21 bases lay between the germline ends. The CDR3 loop reads CSARGIGGVGLAEAFF. The CDR3, as DNA: TGCAGTGCTAGAGGGATTGGGGGAGTCGGTTTGGCTGAAGCTTTCTTT.